These T cell receptor beta chains were read from a single sample in a study of cytomegalovirus exposure and HLA in healthy donors. Profiling relied on immunoSEQ multiplex PCR, and the TCRdb table lists in-frame clones only, not all of them. The sample contains over 55,000 clones, 87% of which appear only once. The sequencing sample was made of PBMCs. These receptors were taken from a man aged 18 to 29 in good health and CMV-seronegative. Both conserved end residues are part of each CDR3. Each record gives: J gene, D gene, clone size, V gene, CDR3 protein, CDR3 DNA. A D gene is named only where the DNA matches it firmly. Part of the rows lack a size; the others show once, few, many or a class for expanded clones.

TRBJ1-2 - - TRBV10-3 CAIGAGSVDGYTF TGTGCCATCGGGGCCGGCTCCGTTGATGGCTACACCTTC
TRBJ2-7 - - TRBV30 CAWSESYEQYF TGTGCCTGGAGTGAGAGTTACGAGCAGTACTTC
TRBJ1-2 - - TRBV6-5 CASSYGGGGYTF TGTGCCAGCAGTTATGGGGGGGGTGGCTACACCTTC
TRBJ2-2 - few TRBV4-1 CASSQRGQGSFGELFF TGCGCCAGCAGCCAAAGAGGGCAGGGGTCATTCGGGGAGCTGTTTTTT
TRBJ2-3 - - TRBV7-8 CASSLERTDTQYF TGTGCCAGCAGCTTAGAGAGAACAGATACGCAGTATTTT
TRBJ2-6 - - TRBV2 CASSLPGHRDSGANVLTF TGTGCCAGCAGTCTCCCGGGACACAGGGACTCTGGGGCCAACGTCCTGACTTTC
TRBJ1-1 - once TRBV30 CAWRYGGDTEAFF TGTGCCTGGAGATACGGCGGGGACACTGAAGCTTTCTTT
TRBJ1-3 - - TRBV29-1 CSGGEPPGNTIYF TGCAGCGGGGGAGAGCCCCCCGGAAACACCATATATTTT
TRBJ2-7 - - TRBV7-9 CASSPRVRTASEQYF TGTGCCAGCAGCCCGAGGGTGAGGACGGCGAGCGAGCAGTACTTC
TRBJ1-1 - - TRBV7-9 CASSSTRISSPPNTEAFF TGTGCCAGCAGCTCCACCCGAATTAGCTCGCCTCCCAACACTGAAGCTTTCTTT
TRBJ2-7 - - TRBV6-5 CASAGGSYEQYF TGTGCCAGTGCAGGGGGGTCCTACGAGCAGTACTTC
TRBJ1-2 - - TRBV30 CAWSIGRGTYGYTF TGTGCCTGGAGTATCGGGCGGGGAACATACGGCTACACCTTC
TRBJ1-5 - - TRBV19 CASSVGEGNQPQHF TGTGCCAGTAGCGTCGGGGAGGGCAATCAGCCCCAGCATTTT
TRBJ2-1 - - TRBV25-1 CASKGPNEQFF TGTGCCAGCAAGGGGCCCAATGAGCAGTTCTTC
TRBJ2-7 - - TRBV4-1 CASSQDRSDWQYF TGCGCCAGCAGCCAAGATCGGAGCGACTGGCAGTACTTC
TRBJ2-1 - - TRBV29-1 CSVGRAYNEQFF TGCAGCGTTGGCAGGGCCTACAATGAGCAGTTCTTC
TRBJ1-2 - few TRBV27 CASRAQGLGGYTF TGTGCCAGCAGGGCGCAGGGACTAGGTGGCTACACCTTC
TRBJ1-2 - few TRBV28 CASSFPARGGYTF TGTGCCAGCAGTTTCCCAGCCAGGGGTGGCTACACCTTC
TRBJ1-2 - - TRBV19 CASSTGGGYGYTF TGTGCCAGTAGCACCGGTGGCGGTTATGGCTACACCTTC
TRBJ1-6 TRBD1 - TRBV5-1 CASSPGGTGARSPLHF TGCGCCAGCAGCCCAGGGGGGACAGGGGCGCGTTCACCCCTCCACTTT
TRBJ2-2 - once TRBV27 CASSLTDGTGELFF TGTGCCAGCAGTTTGACAGACGGGACCGGGGAGCTGTTTTTT
TRBJ1-1 - - TRBV30 CAWIERGAFF TGTGCCTGGATTGAGAGGGGGGCTTTCTTT
TRBJ1-1 TRBD1 - TRBV6-5 CASSYSSGGAEAFF TGTGCCAGCAGTTACTCATCAGGGGGCGCTGAAGCTTTCTTT
TRBJ1-5 TRBD1 few TRBV4-1 CASSQWGTGGNWDQPQHF TGCGCCAGCAGCCAATGGGGGACAGGGGGCAATTGGGATCAGCCCCAGCATTTT
TRBJ1-2 - - TRBV6-5 CASYQGLRYTF TGTGCCAGCTATCAGGGTTTACGCTACACCTTC
TRBJ1-1 - - TRBV30 CAWRIGDTEAFF TGTGCCTGGAGAATAGGGGACACTGAAGCTTTCTTT
TRBJ2-1 TRBD2 - TRBV29-1 CSVSSGSYNEQFF TGCAGCGTCTCTAGCGGCTCCTACAATGAGCAGTTCTTC
TRBJ2-3 TRBD1 - TRBV15 CATSSTGQTTDTQYF TGTGCCACCAGCAGCACGGGACAGACCACAGATACGCAGTATTTT
TRBJ2-1 - - TRBV6-1 CASSEWPPNEQFF TGTGCCAGCAGTGAATGGCCGCCCAATGAGCAGTTCTTC
TRBJ1-2 - - TRBV4-1 CASSQEVQNYGYTF TGCGCCAGCAGCCAAGAGGTGCAGAACTATGGCTACACCTTC